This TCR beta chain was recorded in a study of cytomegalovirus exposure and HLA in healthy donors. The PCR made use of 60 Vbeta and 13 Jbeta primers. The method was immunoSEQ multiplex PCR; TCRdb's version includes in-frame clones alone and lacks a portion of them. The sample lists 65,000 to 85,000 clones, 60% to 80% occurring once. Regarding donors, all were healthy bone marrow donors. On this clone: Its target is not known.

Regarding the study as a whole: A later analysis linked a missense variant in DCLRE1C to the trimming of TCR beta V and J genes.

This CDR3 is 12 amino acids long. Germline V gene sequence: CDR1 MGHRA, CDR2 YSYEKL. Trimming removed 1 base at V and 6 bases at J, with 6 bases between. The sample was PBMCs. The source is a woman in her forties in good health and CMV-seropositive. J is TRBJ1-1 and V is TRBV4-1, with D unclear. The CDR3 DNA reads TGCGCCAGCAGCCAAGTTATGTCTGAAGCTTTCTTT. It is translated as CASSQVMSEAFF.